The 7 T cell receptor beta chains reported below all come from one sample, sequenced in a study of blood T cell repertoires in COVID-19. This table comes from immunoSEQ multiplex PCR, and its TCRdb copy is limited to in-frame clones, with some not included. The sample has approximately 210,000 clones, approximately 81% seen once. The sample comprised peripheral blood. These receptor sequences come from a human donor in a cohort sampled during active COVID-19.

The chain has TRBV14 and TRBJ1-3, with D hard to call. The CDR3 has 13 amino acids. The V gene lost 5 bases and the J gene lost 5 bases, with 10 bases spanning the gap. Germline V lookup: CDR1 SGHDN, CDR2 FVKESK. In DNA form, the CDR3 reads TGTGCCAGCAGCGAGTTGTTCAGAAACACCATATATTTT. This sequence encodes CASSELFRNTIYF.

The count of this clone is one. The chain joins TRBV2 to TRBJ2-7; 7 nucleotides align to TRBD1. The trim removed 2 bases at V and 7 bases at J, leaving 5 bases unmatched. Germline loops: CDR1 SNHLY, CDR2 FYNNEI. The CDR3 is 13 amino acids. The CDR3: CASSETRQGEQYV. The CDR3 DNA follows: TGTGCCAGCAGTGAAACCCGACAGGGAGAGCAGTACGTC.

V usage is TRBV29-1 and J usage is TRBJ1-1, with TRBD1 matching over 7 bases. Germline V gives CDR1 SQVTM, CDR2 ANQGSEA. CDR3 length equals 11 residues. J lost 7 bases, V lost 4 bases, and 3 bases had no gene match. The CDR3 coding sequence is TGCAGCGTTGCACAGGGGATTGAAGCTTTCTTT. Translation gives CSVAQGIEAFF.

This chain links TRBV18 with TRBJ1-2, with D unclear. The CDR3 spans 15 residues. Germline CDR1 and CDR2: KGHSH and LQKENI. The V and J ends lost 3 bases and 4 bases respectively, with 15 bases between them. The CDR3 protein is CASSPRGVSIYGYTF. The CDR3 DNA is TGTGCCAGCTCACCCCGAGGTGTCAGCATCTATGGCTACACCTTC.

The CDR3 coding sequence is TGCGCCAGCAGCTTGGCCGGGGAGGGGCGTTTGGAGACCCAGTACTTC. It translates to CASSLAGEGRLETQYF. V is TRBV5-1 and J is TRBJ2-5, with 7 nucleotides matching TRBD2. Germline loops: CDR1 SGHRS, CDR2 YFSETQ. The V and J ends lost 0 bases and 5 bases, in that order; junction bases with no gene match: 10. The CDR3 covers 16 residues.

The chain is built from TRBV3-1 (or the pseudogene TRBV3-2) and TRBJ1-2; D unresolved. This CDR3 contains 13 residues. The germline gives CDR1 LGHDT, CDR2 YNNKEL (reference sequence). The V gene lost 1 base and the J gene lost 4 bases, with 7 bases spanning the gap. The CDR3, as DNA: TGTGCCAGCAGCCAAGTGGCCCTCTATGGCTACACCTTC. Amino acid sequence: CASSQVALYGYTF.

The chain recombines TRBV21-1 with TRBJ2-7; TRBD1 is taken as the D call from the table, unchecked against the DNA. TRBV21-1 is a pseudogene locus. The length of the CDR3 is 9 residues. The CDR3 loop is CASSKWQGF. For the CDR3, the DNA is TGTGCCAGCAGCAAATGGCAGGGCTTC.